This TCR beta chain was observed in a study of siplizumab effects on memory and regulatory T cells. Assay: immunoSEQ multiplex PCR; the TCRdb copy retains only in-frame clones and omits some. This table holds about 100,000 clones, about 91% found once. This clone was seen only once. The antigen is not known. General study findings and limits: Mappable alloreactive CD4+ clones were on average around 69% Treg-derived with siplizumab, around 30% in controls. Greater diversity than memory cells seemed evident in naive T cells, which also appeared to be major alloresponse contributors.

The receptor comes from a human donor in good health. The source material was CD4+ T cells sorted from blood.

The CDR3 is CASSLVGGSNQPQHF. The DNA of the CDR3 is TGCGCCAGCAGCTTGGTGGGGGGTAGCAATCAGCCCCAGCATTTT. The rearrangement uses TRBV5-1 and TRBJ1-5; D perhaps matches TRBD1 (5 bases). Germline CDR1 is SGHRS and CDR2 is YFSETQ. Trimming took 0 bases from V and 0 from J, leaving 7 bases between them. The CDR3 contains 15 residues. Full variable domain (rest looked up from reference TRBV5-1 and TRBJ1-5): KAGVTQTPRYLIKTRGQQVTLSCSPISGHRSVSWYQQTPGQGLQFLFEYFSETQRNKGNFPGRFSGRQFSNSRSEMNVSTLELGDSALYLCASSLVGGSNQPQHFGDGTRLSIL.